This TCR beta chain was retrieved from a study of blood T cell repertoires in COVID-19 (dated by TCRdb to 2020 to 2021). Broadly, across the study: The collaborator samples originated in the United States, Italy and Spain and spanned the acute and convalescent phases of COVID-19. Where HLA class I and class II types were available, the types were taken from metadata supplied by the sample provider, not from assay-based typing. The repertoires were made available in a free public database intended to serve as a resource for research on the immune response to SARS-CoV-2. Nearly every sample came with metadata listing a de-identified subject ID, COVID-19 status, age in years and sex. The dataset comprised deeply sampled blood TCRbeta repertoires from subjects exposed to, actively infected with, or recovered from COVID-19. The samples were drawn from two sources: the first 160 participants of the ongoing ImmuneRACE study, and 1,000 to 1,500 subjects contributed by 6 global collaborators. The material from the prospective study consisted of cDNA or gDNA derived from T cells, B-cell-depleted T cells, or PBMCs.

For this clone: The target of this receptor is not known. No qualities accompany the bases; no much larger clone lies one base away.

From its cysteine to its phenylalanine, the CDR3 spans 18 amino acids. CDR3 DNA is the only sequence kept; it has 54 bases, read in frame from the first base. From V the trimming removes 2 bases and from J it removes 4 bases, while the gene matches leave 7 bases of the junction unaccounted for. Taken from the germline V gene, the CDR1 and CDR2 loops are SGHRS and YFSETQ. The immunoSEQ Assay, a bias-controlled multiplex PCR, was used to amplify TCRbeta CDR3 regions from genomic DNA. Per the original workflow: Nucleated cell counts per sample were estimated from amplification of reference gene primers within the assay. Sequence reads were collapsed and filtered to measure the absolute abundance of every unique TCRbeta CDR3 rearrangement. For each sample, productive Simpson clonality was calculated as the square root of Simpson's diversity index across productive rearrangements. Not all clones reach the TCRdb copy of this immuneACCESS table, which keeps in-frame sequences only. Checked studies attribute under half of the gap to unresolved V genes and leave the rest unexplained. That table furnishes V, J and clone size, whereas the DNA furnished D and trimming. A total of some 130,000 clones appear in this sample, roughly nine tenths of them only once. Around 3.8% of the sample rests with the top ten.

Each collaborating institution followed its own protocols to collect whole blood in K2EDTA tubes. For TCRbeta analysis, collaborators shipped samples as frozen whole blood, isolated PBMCs, or DNA extracted from either of those sample types. Overall results and qualifications from the work: How much clinical and demographic metadata was included differed by source and by participant, and the metadata was provided uncurated.

This sequence was found in a man aged 50-59 years with active COVID-19. The V and J genes are TRBV5-1 and TRBJ2-1; a stretch of 15 junction bases matches TRBD2. Sample: peripheral blood. Read as DNA, the sequence is TGCGCCAGCAGCTTTAGCCGGACTAGCGGGGGGGCGTACAATGAGCAGTTCTTC. The translation is CASSFSRTSGGAYNEQFF. The variable domain in full, with residues beyond the CDR3 obtained from the reference TRBV5-1 and TRBJ2-1 genes, is KAGVTQTPRYLIKTRGQQVTLSCSPISGHRSVSWYQQTPGQGLQFLFEYFSETQRNKGNFPGRFSGRQFSNSRSEMNVSTLELGDSALYLCASSFSRTSGGAYNEQFFGPGTRLTVL.